These T cell receptor beta chains were read from a single sample in a study of early T cells in non-severe SARS-CoV-2 infection. TCRdb re-derived calls from the 5' RACE reads in MiXCR, one entry per CDR3 protein. The repertoire holds about 70,000 distinct CDR3 sequences, with around 11% as singletons. The sample was whole blood. The receptors shown here come from an adult who was a healthcare worker with PCR-confirmed SARS-CoV-2 infection or an uninfected control (not recorded which). Both conserved end residues are part of each CDR3. Each record gives: V gene, CDR3 length, J gene, CDR3 protein.

>TRBV27|14|TRBJ2-3
CASSRQGATDTQYF
>TRBV7-2|12|TRBJ2-3
CASSLDTDTQYF
>TRBV29-1|15|TRBJ2-1
CSGKLAGGEYNEQFF
>TRBV7-8|17|TRBJ2-4
CASSLKGAAVAKNIQYF
>TRBV19|14|TRBJ2-2
CASNGGLNTGELFF
>TRBV23-1|14|TRBJ1-6
CASRPQGAESPLHF
>TRBV12-3/TRBV12-4|17|TRBJ2-1
CASSLGSVAGSDNEQFF
>TRBV6-1|15|TRBJ2-1
CASKKPRGVYNEQFF
>TRBV20-1|12|TRBJ2-4
CSARQGPNIQYF
>TRBV7-2|14|TRBJ2-5
CASSLAGTQETQYF
>TRBV7-6|13|TRBJ1-2
CASSLAGDYGYTF
>TRBV27|15|TRBJ2-4
CASSGTVGAKNIQYF
>TRBV20-1|15|TRBJ1-6
CSARAPTGNGSPLHF
>TRBV11-2|14|TRBJ1-1
CASSYGLLRSEAFF
>TRBV18|18|TRBJ2-1
CASSPVKQTSGGRNEQFF
>TRBV14|14|TRBJ2-1
CASSQVGAWNEQFF
>TRBV4-2|16|TRBJ2-3
CASTAGPMGTQDTQYF
>TRBV4-1|15|TRBJ2-2
CASSQSTGETGELFF
>TRBV12-5|16|TRBJ1-4
CASGLEASSTNEKLFF
>TRBV15|16|TRBJ2-3
CATSTGTSVPPDTQYF
>TRBV12-3/TRBV12-4|19|TRBJ1-5
CASSLAPKSDLGGNQPQHF
>TRBV10-2|17|TRBJ2-2
CASSEPMTGEITGELFF
>TRBV10-3|17|TRBJ2-1
CAIGPGTGTVTYNEQFF
>TRBV5-1|13|TRBJ2-2
CASSLDRGAELFF
>TRBV18|15|TRBJ1-2
CASSPTGQPNYGYTF
>TRBV6-6|13|TRBJ2-7
CASRSPFSYEQYF
>TRBV7-8|16|TRBJ2-7
CASSPNSGTDTYEQYF
>TRBV20-1|15|TRBJ1-1
CSARDLTGGGTEAFF
>TRBV7-6|16|TRBJ2-7
CASSLRTSGLSYEQYF
>TRBV6-2/TRBV6-3|14|TRBJ2-5
CASSPSSGVETQYF
>TRBV18|14|TRBJ2-7
CASSPETGNYEQYF
>TRBV7-2|15|TRBJ2-4
CASSLTPGQFAIQYF
>TRBV11-2|14|TRBJ2-7
CASSPRTDGNEQYF
>TRBV12-3/TRBV12-4|13|TRBJ2-5
CASSPGTQETQYF
>TRBV7-8|16|TRBJ2-2
CASSPLEAANTGELFF
>TRBV3-1|14|TRBJ1-4
CASSQGPGGEKLFF
>TRBV5-6|15|TRBJ2-2
CASSPSGTGTGELFF
>TRBV6-5|14|TRBJ2-1
CASGTTGGYNEQFF
>TRBV7-2|16|TRBJ2-1
CASSPHWGRGGNEQFF
>TRBV11-2|13|TRBJ2-5
CASSLDPLETQYF
>TRBV4-3|14|TRBJ2-3
CASSPGGGPDTQYF
>TRBV28|15|TRBJ2-5
CASSLPSGGQETQYF
>TRBV6-6|15|TRBJ2-5
CASSYVRTSRETQYF